This TCR beta chain was retrieved from a study of OX40 agonist ivuxolimab in advanced cancers. Autoimmune disease history or systemic immunosuppression disqualified patients. Blood samples were obtained at baseline, cycle 4 day 1, and cycle 7 day 1. Overall study results and limits: In general, CD8+ T cells held more expanded clones than CD4+ did, on average.

The germline V gene encodes CDR1 SQVTM and CDR2 ANQGSEA. CDR3 length: 9 residues. Using immunoSEQ multiplex PCR, the repertoire was profiled, and TCRdb retains in-frame clones only, with some absent. Altogether about 71,000 clones are present, approximately 80% being singletons, with the ten largest covering 0.4% to 0.5%. Comment on this clone: The target antigen is unknown. The junction differs from germline at one of its ends, possibly a read error.

The chain joins TRBV29-1 to TRBJ1-2, with D perhaps TRBD1 (5 bases). This material consisted of CD4+ or CD8+ T cells sorted from blood, taken in a trial of the OX40 agonist ivuxolimab. The sequence was obtained from an adult with an advanced solid tumor such as melanoma, head and neck, liver or kidney cancer. The CDR3 region is CSVVRAGAF. The CDR3 DNA sequence: TGCAGCGTTGTGAGAGCGGGGGCCTTC.